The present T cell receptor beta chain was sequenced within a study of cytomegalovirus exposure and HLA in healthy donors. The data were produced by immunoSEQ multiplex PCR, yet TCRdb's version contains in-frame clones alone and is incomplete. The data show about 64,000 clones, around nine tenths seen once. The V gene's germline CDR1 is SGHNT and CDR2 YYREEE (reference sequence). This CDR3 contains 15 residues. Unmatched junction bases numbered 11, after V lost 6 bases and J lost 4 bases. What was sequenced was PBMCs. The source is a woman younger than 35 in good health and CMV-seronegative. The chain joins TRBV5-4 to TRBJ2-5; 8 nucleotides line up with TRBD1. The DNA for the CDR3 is TGTGCCAGCACCGCCGGCGACAGGGGTGGAGAGACCCAGTACTTC. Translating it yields CASTAGDRGGETQYF.